The present T cell receptor (beta chain) was sequenced within a study of blood T cell repertoires in COVID-19. V lost 2 bases to trimming and J lost 8 bases; unmatched junction nucleotides: 11. From germline, CDR1 is MNHEY and CDR2 SVGAGI. There are 15 residues in the CDR3. Repertoires were generated with immunoSEQ multiplex PCR, while TCRdb's copy carries only in-frame clones and drops some. Among about 83,000 clones, 70% to 90% were seen once, and the ten largest hold around 7.8%. V and J are TRBV6-5 and TRBJ1-2, with 7 bases fitting TRBD1. The sequenced sample consisted of peripheral blood. The TCR originated in an elderly man with active or convalescent COVID-19. CDR3 residues: CASSYGGTARSGYTF. The CDR3 nucleotides are TGTGCCAGCAGTTACGGAGGGACAGCCCGCTCCGGCTACACCTTC.